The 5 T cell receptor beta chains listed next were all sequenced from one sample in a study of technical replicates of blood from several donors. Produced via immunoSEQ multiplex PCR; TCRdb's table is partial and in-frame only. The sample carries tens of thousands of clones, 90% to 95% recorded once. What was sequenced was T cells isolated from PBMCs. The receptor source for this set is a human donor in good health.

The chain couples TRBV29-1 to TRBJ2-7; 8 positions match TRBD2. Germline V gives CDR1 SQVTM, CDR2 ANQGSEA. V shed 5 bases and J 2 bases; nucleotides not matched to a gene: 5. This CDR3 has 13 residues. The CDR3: CSVISGATYEQYF. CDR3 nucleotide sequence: TGCAGCGTTATTAGCGGGGCGACCTACGAGCAGTACTTC.

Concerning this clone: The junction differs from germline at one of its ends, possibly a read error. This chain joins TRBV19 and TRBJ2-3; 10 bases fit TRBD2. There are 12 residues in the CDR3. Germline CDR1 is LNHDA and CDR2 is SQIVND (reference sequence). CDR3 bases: TGTGCCAGTAGTATGGGACTAGCGATAAATACCTTT. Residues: CASSMGLAINTF.

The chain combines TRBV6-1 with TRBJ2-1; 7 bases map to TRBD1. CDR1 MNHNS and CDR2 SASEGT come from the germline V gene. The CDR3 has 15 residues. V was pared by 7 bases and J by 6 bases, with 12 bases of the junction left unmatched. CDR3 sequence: CASTFRDRRGNEQFF. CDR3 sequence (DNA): TGTGCCAGCACTTTCCGGGACAGACGTGGCAATGAGCAGTTCTTC.

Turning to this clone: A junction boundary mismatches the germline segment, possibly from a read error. As DNA, the CDR3 is TGTGCCATCAGTGGGACAGGGGCCTCCCACGAGCAGTACTTC. It specifies CAISGTGASHEQYF. The chain has TRBV10-3 and TRBJ2-7; 9 bases are shared with TRBD1. From germline, CDR1 is ENHRY and CDR2 SYGVKD. CDR3 length equals 14 residues.

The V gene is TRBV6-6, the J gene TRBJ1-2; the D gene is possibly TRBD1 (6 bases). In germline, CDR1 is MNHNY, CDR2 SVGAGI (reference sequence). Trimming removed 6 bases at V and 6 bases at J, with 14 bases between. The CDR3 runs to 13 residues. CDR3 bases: TGTGCCAGCAGCCCACCGGGGGGGCATGGCTACACCTTC. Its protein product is CASSPPGGHGYTF.